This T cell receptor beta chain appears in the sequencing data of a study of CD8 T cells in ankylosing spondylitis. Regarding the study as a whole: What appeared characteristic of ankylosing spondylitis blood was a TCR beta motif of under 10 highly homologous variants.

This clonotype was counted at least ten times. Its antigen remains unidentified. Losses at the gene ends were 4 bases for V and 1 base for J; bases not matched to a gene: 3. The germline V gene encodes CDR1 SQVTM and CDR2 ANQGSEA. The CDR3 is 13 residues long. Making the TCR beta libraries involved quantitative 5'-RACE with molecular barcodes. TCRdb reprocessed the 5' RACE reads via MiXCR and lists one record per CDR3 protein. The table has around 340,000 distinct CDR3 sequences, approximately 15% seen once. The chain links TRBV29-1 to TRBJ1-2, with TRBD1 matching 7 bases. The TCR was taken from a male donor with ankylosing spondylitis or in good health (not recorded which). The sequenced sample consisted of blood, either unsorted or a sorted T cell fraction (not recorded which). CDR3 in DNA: TGCAGCGTTGGACAGGGCCTTAACTATGGCTACACCTTC. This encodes CSVGQGLNYGYTF. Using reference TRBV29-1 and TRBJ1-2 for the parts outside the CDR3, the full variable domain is SAVISQKPSRDICQRGTSLTIQCQVDSQVTMMFWYRQQPGQSLTLIATANQGSEATYESGFVIDKFPISRPNLTFSTLTVSNMSPEDSSIYLCSVGQGLNYGYTFGSGTRLTVV.